This T cell receptor beta chain was observed in a study of CD8 T cells in ankylosing spondylitis. From germline, CDR1 is SGDLS and CDR2 YYNGEE. Trimming left V 0 bases short and J 8 bases short, with 18 bases between. This CDR3 region has 17 residues. TCRdb used MiXCR to reprocess the 5' RACE reads, holding one entry per CDR3 protein. The table lists tens of thousands of distinct CDR3 sequences, less than 4% of them singletons. The source of this sequence is a male donor with ankylosing spondylitis or in good health (not recorded which). The specimen was blood, either unsorted or a sorted T cell fraction (not recorded which). The rearrangement uses TRBV9 and TRBJ1-6; D uncertain. The chain's CDR3 is CASSVDAAGLYYSPLHF. The CDR3 nucleotides read TGTGCCAGCAGCGTAGATGCGGCTGGGTTATATTATTCACCCCTCCACTTT.